This TCR beta chain was captured by sequencing in a study of a mutant IDH1 vaccine in newly diagnosed glioma. Comments on this clone: Its antigen is unknown.

Findings and caveats of the study: In roughly 93% of patients, immune responses induced by the vaccine occurred.

Deletions cut 4 bases from V and 1 base from J, with 13 bases between. Per germline, CDR1 LNHDA and CDR2 SQIVND (reference sequence). The CDR3 loop spans 15 amino acids. TCRdb's copy holds only in-frame clones and misses some; the assay was immunoSEQ multiplex PCR. Of tens of thousands of clones listed, around three quarters are singletons. Noted time point: week 47, end of study. Doses consisted of 300 ug of mutant IDH1 20-mer peptide each, paired with topical imiquimod. The chain couples TRBV19 to TRBJ1-2, with D perhaps TRBD1 (6 bases). The TCR sequence derives from a man aged 50 to 60 with glioma. The sequenced sample was PBMCs, obtained from a glioma patient whose treatment included an IDH1 peptide vaccine. The CDR3 nucleotides read TGTGCCAGTAGTAAGGGGGACCCCCTTAACTATGGCTACACCTTC. Translation gives CASSKGDPLNYGYTF.